What follows are 8 T cell receptor beta chains derived from one specimen sequenced in a study of blood T cell repertoires in COVID-19. Measured with immunoSEQ multiplex PCR; TCRdb has only the in-frame clones, and not every one. This table holds around 290,000 clones, about 89% found once. Sequencing input: PBMCs or T cells enriched from blood (not recorded which). These receptors originate from a woman in her 40s who had recovered from COVID-19.

This clone was recorded once. At the DNA level, this CDR3 is encoded by other sequences in the same sample as well. The V and J genes are TRBV11-2 and TRBJ1-1; D not certain. CDR1 is SGHAT, CDR2 FQNNGV, per germline. CDR3 length: 13 residues. The V end was cut by 5 bases, the J end by 2 bases, with 9 bases between. In nucleotides, the CDR3 is TGTGCCAGCAGCCTACAGTTAAACACTGAAGCTTTCTTT. This sequence encodes CASSLQLNTEAFF.

This chain connects TRBV4-1 to TRBJ2-2, with D possibly matching TRBD1 (5 bases). Germline lookup yields CDR1 MGHRA and CDR2 YSYEKL. The CDR3 covers 18 residues. Trimming cost V 1 base and J 4 bases, with 19 bases left between them. CDR3 DNA: TGCGCCAGCAGCCAAGGGGGCGGAACAGCTCGCGGCACCGGGGAGCTGTTTTTT. Translated: CASSQGGGTARGTGELFF.

This clone occurred a few times. The chain combines TRBV2 with TRBJ1-5; D might be TRBD1 (5 bases). The germline V gene encodes CDR1 SNHLY and CDR2 FYNNEI. The CDR3 has 15 amino acids. Deletions cut 6 bases from V and 4 bases from J, with 16 bases between. CDR3 region: CASRAREEGNQPQHF. CDR3 nucleotides: TGTGCCAGCAGGGCCAGGGAGGAGGGGAATCAGCCCCAGCATTTT.

This clone was detected once. V gene TRBV7-2 combines with J gene TRBJ1-5, with 10 bases lining up with TRBD1. With V trimmed by 3 bases and J by 6 bases, 2 bases remained unmatched. Germline-derived CDR1 and CDR2 are SGHTA and FQGNSA. The CDR3 consists of 14 residues. The CDR3 loop reads CASSFDRGPQPQHF. In nucleotides, the CDR3 is TGTGCCAGCAGCTTCGACAGGGGGCCTCAGCCCCAGCATTTT.

The chain couples TRBV18 to TRBJ2-7, with 9 nucleotides matching TRBD1. The CDR3 is made up of 17 amino acids. CDR1 KGHSH and CDR2 LQKENI come from the germline V gene. With V trimmed by 3 bases and J by 0 bases, 9 bases remained unmatched. CDR3: CASSPTFGTGYSYEQYF. Here the CDR3 DNA reads TGTGCCAGCTCACCGACTTTCGGGACAGGGTACTCCTACGAGCAGTACTTC. The whole variable domain, filled in from reference TRBV18 and TRBJ2-7, reads NAGVMQNPRHLVRRRGQEARLRCSPMKGHSHVYWYRQLPEEGLKFMVYLQKENIIDESGMPKERFSAEFPKEGPSILRIQQVVRGDSAAYFCASSPTFGTGYSYEQYFGPGTRLTVT.

The chain has TRBV19 and TRBJ1-1, with D perhaps matching TRBD1 (6 bases). CDR1 is LNHDA, CDR2 SQIVND, per germline (reference sequence). CDR3 length: 16 residues. V was trimmed by 8 bases and J by 3 bases, leaving 22 bases between them. The CDR3 DNA reads TGTGCCAGTCTCACTCGGGGCAGGGGAGTGGACACTGAAGCTTTCTTT. Its protein is CASLTRGRGVDTEAFF.

The V gene is TRBV27, the J gene TRBJ2-5; D may be TRBD2 (6 bases). Trimming removed 5 bases from V and 9 bases from J, with 19 bases in between. CDR1 MNHEY and CDR2 SMNVEV come from the germline V gene (reference sequence). CDR3 length: 14 residues. Here the CDR3 DNA reads TGTGCCAGCAGTACCGGGGGACCCCCCGAGGCCCAGTACTTC. Residues: CASSTGGPPEAQYF.

The chain combines TRBV7-3 with TRBJ2-1, with TRBD2 as a possible D gene (5 bases). This CDR3 is built from 13 residues. The V end lost 5 bases, the J end lost 3 bases, and 8 bases lay between the germline ends. CDR1 and CDR2 from the germline V gene are SGHTA and FQGTGA. In nucleotides, the CDR3 is TGTGCCAGCAGCCCCGGGGTCTACAATGAGCAGTTCTTC. Protein product: CASSPGVYNEQFF.